The 18 T cell receptor beta chains given below trace back to one sample, sequenced in a study of response to subunit inactivated influenza vaccine. TCRdb re-called the RT-PCR reads through MiXCR, storing one row per CDR3 protein. This table has 710,000 or so distinct CDR3 sequences, less than 20% appearing once. This sample comprised PBMCs from blood, obtained roughly 13 days after vaccination. All receptors come from a man aged 45-65 years who received an inactivated influenza vaccine.

V is TRBV11-2 and J is TRBJ2-1; 8 nucleotides align to TRBD2. The ends lost 4 bases at V and 6 bases at J; junction bases unmatched: 11. The CDR3 has 16 amino acids. CDR1 and CDR2 from the germline V gene are SGHAT and FQNNGV. CDR3 DNA: TGTGCCAGCAGCTCCCCGCGGGGGGCCCCACCCAATGAGCAGTTCTTC. It specifies CASSSPRGAPPNEQFF.

The sample holds many counts of this clonotype. This sequence joins TRBV6-2 or TRBV6-3 and TRBJ2-1; tentatively, D is TRBD2 (6 bases). V lost 0 bases, J lost 6 bases, and 12 bases lay in between. The CDR3 extends over 15 amino acids. Germline assignment: CDR1 MNHEY and CDR2 SVGEGT. The CDR3, as DNA: TGTGCCAGCAGTTACTCGACGGGAGCTTTCAATGAGCAGTTCTTC. Translation: CASSYSTGAFNEQFF.

The chain joins TRBV6-2 or TRBV6-3 to TRBJ2-1; D unclear. V was trimmed by 2 bases and J by 7 bases, leaving 6 bases between them. The CDR3 is 12 amino acids. The germline gives CDR1 MNHEY, CDR2 SVGEGT. DNA of the CDR3: TGTGCCAGCAGTTACACGATTAATGAGCAGTTCTTC. Its protein is CASSYTINEQFF.

The chain combines TRBV5-5 with TRBJ2-5; D is uncertain. The length of the CDR3 is 15 residues. CDR1 SGHKS and CDR2 YYEKEE come from the germline V gene (reference sequence). V lost 1 base, J lost 5 bases, and 15 bases lay in between. For the CDR3, the DNA is TGTGCCAGCAGCTTGATGGGTAACCTCGGGGAGACCCAGTACTTC. Protein sequence: CASSLMGNLGETQYF.

V and J are TRBV30 and TRBJ1-2; D might be TRBD1 (5 bases). The CDR3 has 13 residues. Germline CDR1 reads GTSNPN; CDR2 reads SVGIG (reference sequence). V lost 8 bases to trimming and J lost 4 bases, with 17 bases between them. CDR3 sequence (DNA): TGTGCCAGTGGGACGTCCAGGCCCTATGGCTACACCTTC. The encoded protein is CASGTSRPYGYTF.

The chain couples TRBV15 to TRBJ2-7; D gene uncertain. Germline CDR1 and CDR2: LNHNV and YYDKDF (reference sequence). Deletions cut 0 bases from V and 0 bases from J, with 9 bases between. The CDR3 extends over 15 amino acids. The CDR3 DNA sequence: TGTGCCACCAGCAGAGATCGGAAATACTCCTACGAGCAGTACTTC. The encoded protein is CATSRDRKYSYEQYF.

The gene calls are TRBV5-5 and TRBJ2-1; no clear D gene. The length of the CDR3 is 17 residues. V dropped 2 bases and J dropped 9 bases, with 24 bases sitting between them. Germline CDR1 SGHKS, CDR2 YYEKEE (reference sequence). The CDR3 DNA follows: TGTGCCAGCAGCTTCACTGCAAGGAGTTCGGGCCGGCTTGAGCAGTTCTTC. Amino acid sequence: CASSFTARSSGRLEQFF.

This clonotype was seen more than once but under ten times. The V and J genes are TRBV15 and TRBJ2-7; 7 nucleotides match TRBD1. The CDR3 spans 16 residues. V lost 4 bases and J lost 4; bases outside the gene matches: 13. CDR1 is LNHNV, CDR2 YYDKDF, per germline (reference sequence). In DNA form, the CDR3 reads TGTGCCACCAGCACCCAGACAGGGAAACGGGGTTACGAGCAGTACTTC. Protein: CATSTQTGKRGYEQYF.

This clonotype was recorded a few times. The chain combines TRBV3-1 with TRBJ1-1; D gene unclear. Germline-derived CDR1 and CDR2 are LGHDT and YNNKEL (reference sequence). The CDR3 runs 13 residues. V was pared by 1 base and J by 7 bases, with 10 bases between. DNA for the CDR3: TGTGCCAGCAGCCAAGTAACAAACGGTGAAGCTTTCTTT. This translates into CASSQVTNGEAFF.

This chain connects TRBV4-3 to TRBJ2-1; 8 bases line up with TRBD2. The CDR3 contains 15 residues. In germline, CDR1 is LGHNA, CDR2 YSLEER. Trimming took 0 bases from V and 7 from J; bases not matched to a gene: 5. The CDR3 sequence is CASSQEGASGNEQFF. The CDR3 nucleotides read TGCGCCAGCAGCCAAGAAGGTGCTAGCGGGAATGAGCAGTTCTTC.

This clonotype was counted only a few times. The chain recombines TRBV10-3 with TRBJ1-1, with a tentative D call TRBD1 (5 bases). The CDR3 covers 15 residues. V was shortened by 8 bases and J by 4 bases, with 20 bases between the two germline ends. In germline, CDR1 is ENHRY, CDR2 SYGVKD. The CDR3 sequence: CAIREGFRATTEAFF. The CDR3 DNA reads as TGTGCCATCCGAGAGGGGTTTCGGGCGACCACTGAAGCTTTCTTT.

A single count supports this clonotype. The CDR3 DNA is TGTGCCAGCAGTTACGAACAGGGGGACCTTACTTCCCCCTACGAGCAGTACTTC. This translates into CASSYEQGDLTSPYEQYF. V usage is TRBV6-5 and J usage is TRBJ2-7, with 8 bases aligning to TRBD1. CDR1 and CDR2 from the germline V gene are MNHEY and SVGAGI. With V trimmed by 2 bases and J by 2 bases, 14 bases remained unmatched. The CDR3 is 18 amino acids.

This clonotype has a count of ten or more. CDR3 protein: CSATRQGPYEQYF. The CDR3 region has the DNA TGCAGTGCTACCCGACAGGGCCCCTACGAGCAGTACTTC. This chain joins TRBV20-1 and TRBJ2-7; 7 bases map to TRBD1. Per the germline V gene, CDR1 is DFQATT and CDR2 is SNEGSKA (reference sequence). The ends lost 4 bases at V and 2 bases at J; junction bases unmatched: 5. This CDR3 is built from 13 residues.

V is TRBV7-9 and J is TRBJ2-4; D gene ambiguous. The CDR3 spans 13 residues. V was clipped by 7 bases and J by 0 bases, with 7 bases between them. CDR1 and CDR2 from the germline V gene are SEHNR and FQNEAQ (reference sequence). The CDR3 is CASKELAKNIQYF. CDR3 sequence (DNA): TGTGCCAGCAAAGAACTAGCCAAAAACATTCAGTACTTC.

V and J are TRBV6-2 or TRBV6-3 and TRBJ2-7; a possible D gene is TRBD1 (6 bases). The CDR3 sequence is 14 residues long. CDR1 and CDR2 from the germline V gene are MNHEY and SVGEGT. The ends were cut back, 8 bases at V and 4 bases at J, with 18 bases in the middle. This CDR3 is CASSPGDNRYEQYF. The CDR3 DNA follows: TGTGCCAGCTCCCCAGGGGACAATAGGTACGAGCAGTACTTC.

This sequence joins TRBV20-1 and TRBJ1-1; D gene unclear. Germline CDR1 DFQATT, CDR2 SNEGSKA (reference sequence). With 3 bases removed from V and 8 bases from J, the gap between germline ends came to 16 bases. This CDR3 contains 13 residues. CDR3 in amino acids: CSASENLGGEAFF. The CDR3 DNA sequence: TGCAGTGCTAGTGAGAACTTGGGTGGGGAAGCTTTCTTT.

This chain links TRBV10-2 with TRBJ2-2, with TRBD1 as a possible D gene (6 bases). CDR3 size: 13 residues. Trimming pared 3 bases from V and 5 bases from J, leaving 7 bases between. Germline CDR1 reads WSHSY; CDR2 reads SAAADI. The CDR3 loop is CASSEGGTGELFF. The CDR3 DNA is TGCGCCAGCAGTGAAGGGGGTACCGGGGAGCTGTTTTTT.

The chain combines TRBV20-1 with TRBJ2-1; 15 nucleotides agree with TRBD2. CDR3 length equals 21 residues. V was clipped by 2 bases and J by 8 bases; unmatched bases: 22. In germline, CDR1 is DFQATT, CDR2 SNEGSKA (reference sequence). The CDR3 reads CSARRLPWTSGRAPPSDEQFF. In DNA form, the CDR3 reads TGCAGTGCTAGAAGGCTCCCGTGGACTAGCGGGAGGGCCCCCCCGTCCGATGAGCAGTTCTTC.